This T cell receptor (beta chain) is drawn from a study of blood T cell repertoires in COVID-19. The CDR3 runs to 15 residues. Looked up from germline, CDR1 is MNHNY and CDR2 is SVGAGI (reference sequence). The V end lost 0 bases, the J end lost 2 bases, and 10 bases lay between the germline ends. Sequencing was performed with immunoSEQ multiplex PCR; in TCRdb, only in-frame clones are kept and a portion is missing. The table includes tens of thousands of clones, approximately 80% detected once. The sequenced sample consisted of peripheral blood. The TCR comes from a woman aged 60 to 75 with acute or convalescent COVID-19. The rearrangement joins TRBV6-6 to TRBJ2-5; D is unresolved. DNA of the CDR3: TGTGCCAGCAGTTACTCTGGTCAGGCGCAAGAGACCCAGTACTTC. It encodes CASSYSGQAQETQYF.